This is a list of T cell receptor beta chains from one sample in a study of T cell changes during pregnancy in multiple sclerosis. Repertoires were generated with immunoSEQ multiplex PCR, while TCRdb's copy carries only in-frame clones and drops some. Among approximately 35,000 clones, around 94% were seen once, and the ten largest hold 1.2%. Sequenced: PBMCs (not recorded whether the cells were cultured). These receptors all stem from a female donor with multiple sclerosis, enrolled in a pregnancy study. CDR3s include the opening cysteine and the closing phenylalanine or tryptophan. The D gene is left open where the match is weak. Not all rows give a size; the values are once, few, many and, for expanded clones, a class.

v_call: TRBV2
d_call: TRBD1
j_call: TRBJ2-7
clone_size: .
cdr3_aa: CASSESGQGSYEQYF
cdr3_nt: TGTGCCAGCAGTGAGTCGGGACAGGGCTCCTACGAGCAGTACTTC

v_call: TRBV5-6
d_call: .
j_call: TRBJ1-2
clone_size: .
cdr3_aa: CASSFGSPGYTF
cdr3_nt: TGTGCCAGCAGCTTTGGATCTCCCGGCTACACCTTC

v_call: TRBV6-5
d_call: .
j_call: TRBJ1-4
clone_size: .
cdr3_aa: CASSWLGGGGEKLFF
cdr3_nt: TGTGCCAGCAGTTGGCTGGGGGGCGGTGGTGAAAAACTGTTTTTT

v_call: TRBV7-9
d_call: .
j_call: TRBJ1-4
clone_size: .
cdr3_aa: CASSLVSGSTNEKLFF
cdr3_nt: TGTGCCAGCAGCTTAGTTTCGGGTTCAACTAATGAAAAACTGTTTTTT

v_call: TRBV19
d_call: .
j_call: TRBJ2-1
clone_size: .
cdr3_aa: CASTTGQTYNEQFF
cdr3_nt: TGTGCCAGTACCACGGGACAAACCTACAATGAGCAGTTCTTC

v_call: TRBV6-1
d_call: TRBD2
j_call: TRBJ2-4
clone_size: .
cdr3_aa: CASSVGGGPPKNIQYF
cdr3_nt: TGTGCCAGCAGTGTGGGCGGGGGGCCCCCCAAAAACATTCAGTACTTC

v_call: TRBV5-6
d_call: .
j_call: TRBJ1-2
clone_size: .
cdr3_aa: CASSSRSSGSGYTF
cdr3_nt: TGTGCCAGCAGCTCCCGATCAAGCGGGTCGGGCTACACCTTC

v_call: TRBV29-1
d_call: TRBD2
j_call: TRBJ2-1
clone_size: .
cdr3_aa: CSGVGTSGMNEQFF
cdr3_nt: TGCAGCGGGGTGGGGACTAGCGGGATGAATGAGCAGTTCTTC

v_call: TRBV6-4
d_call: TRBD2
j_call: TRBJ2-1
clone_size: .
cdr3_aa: CASTRTSGTYNEQFF
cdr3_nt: TGTGCCAGCACTAGGACTAGCGGGACTTACAATGAGCAGTTCTTC

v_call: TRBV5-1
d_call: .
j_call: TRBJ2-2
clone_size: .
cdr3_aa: CASSASLVAGELFF
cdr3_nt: TGCGCCAGCAGCGCCTCGCTAGTTGCCGGGGAGCTGTTTTTT

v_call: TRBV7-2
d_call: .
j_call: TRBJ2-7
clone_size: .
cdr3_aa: CASSLQATVSSYEQYF
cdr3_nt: TGTGCCAGCAGCCTCCAGGCGACAGTGAGCTCCTACGAGCAGTACTTC

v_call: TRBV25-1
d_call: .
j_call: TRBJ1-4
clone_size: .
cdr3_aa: CASSDPQGLDEKLFF
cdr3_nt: TGTGCCAGCAGTGATCCACAGGGTTTGGATGAAAAACTGTTTTTT

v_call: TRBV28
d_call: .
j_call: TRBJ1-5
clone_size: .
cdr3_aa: CASRRHGVGRSNQPQHF
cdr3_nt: TGTGCCAGCAGGCGCCATGGGGTCGGCAGAAGCAATCAGCCCCAGCATTTT

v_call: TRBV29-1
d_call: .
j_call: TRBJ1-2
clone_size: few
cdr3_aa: CSAAAGGDYGYTF
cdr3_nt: TGCAGCGCCGCGGCGGGAGGAGACTATGGCTACACCTTC

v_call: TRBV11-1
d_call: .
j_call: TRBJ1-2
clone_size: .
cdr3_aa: CASSPLYGYTF
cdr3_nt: TGTGCCAGCAGCCCCCTATACGGCTACACCTTC

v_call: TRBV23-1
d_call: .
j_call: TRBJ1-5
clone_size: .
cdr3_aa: CASSPPQGNQPQHF
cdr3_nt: TGCGCCAGCAGCCCCCCCCAGGGCAATCAGCCCCAGCATTTT

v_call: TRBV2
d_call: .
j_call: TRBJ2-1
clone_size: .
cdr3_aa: CASSPDSSNEQFF
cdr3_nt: TGTGCCAGCAGTCCGGACAGTTCCAATGAGCAGTTCTTC

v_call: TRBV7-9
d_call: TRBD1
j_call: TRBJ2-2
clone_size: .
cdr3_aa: CASSSQGASTGELFF
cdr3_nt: TGTGCCAGCAGCTCACAGGGGGCCAGCACCGGGGAGCTGTTTTTT

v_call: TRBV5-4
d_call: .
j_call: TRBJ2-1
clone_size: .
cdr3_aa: CASSEADWSEQFF
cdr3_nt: TGTGCCAGCAGCGAAGCCGACTGGTCTGAGCAGTTCTTC

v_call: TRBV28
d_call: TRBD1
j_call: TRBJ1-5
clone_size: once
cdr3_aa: CASSQGGAGQPQHF
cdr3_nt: TGTGCCAGCAGTCAAGGGGGCGCCGGTCAGCCCCAGCATTTT

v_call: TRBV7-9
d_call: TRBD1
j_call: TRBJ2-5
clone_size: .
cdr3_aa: CASSFRMKTGGQETQYF
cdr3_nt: TGTGCCAGCAGCTTCCGGATGAAGACAGGGGGCCAAGAGACCCAGTACTTC

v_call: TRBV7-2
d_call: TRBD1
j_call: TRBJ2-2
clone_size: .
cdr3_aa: CASSLGTGQTGELFF
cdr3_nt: TGTGCCAGCAGCCTGGGGACAGGGCAGACCGGGGAGCTGTTTTTT

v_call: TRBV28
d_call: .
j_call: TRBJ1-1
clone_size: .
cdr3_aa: CASSLYFTEAFF
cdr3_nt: TGTGCCAGCAGTTTATACTTCACTGAAGCTTTCTTT

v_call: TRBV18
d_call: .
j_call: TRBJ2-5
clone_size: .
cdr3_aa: CASSPLTGLGETQYF
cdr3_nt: TGTGCCAGCTCACCACTTACAGGGCTGGGGGAGACCCAGTACTTC

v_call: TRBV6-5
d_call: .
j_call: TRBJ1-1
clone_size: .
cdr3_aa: CASRWSAANTEAFF
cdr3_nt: TGTGCCAGCCGTTGGTCGGCGGCGAACACTGAAGCTTTCTTT

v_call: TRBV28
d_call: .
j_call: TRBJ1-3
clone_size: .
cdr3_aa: CASSPGGVPGNTIYF
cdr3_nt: TGTGCCAGCAGTCCCGGGGGGGTTCCTGGAAACACCATATATTTT

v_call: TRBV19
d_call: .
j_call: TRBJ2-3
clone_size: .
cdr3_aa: CASSISPTVRDTQYF
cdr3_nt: TGTGCCAGTAGTATATCCCCGACCGTACGCGATACGCAGTATTTT

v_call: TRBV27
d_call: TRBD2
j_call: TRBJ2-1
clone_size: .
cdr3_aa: CASSLALLAGSYNEQFF
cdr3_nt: TGTGCCAGCAGCCTGGCGCTCTTAGCGGGCTCCTACAATGAGCAGTTCTTC

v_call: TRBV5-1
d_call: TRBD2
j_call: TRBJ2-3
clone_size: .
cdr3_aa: CASSFLREGRGTDTQYF
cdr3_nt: TGCGCCAGCAGCTTTTTACGGGAGGGCCGGGGCACAGATACGCAGTATTTT

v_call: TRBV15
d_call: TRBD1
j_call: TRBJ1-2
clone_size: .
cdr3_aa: CATSRYRGGYGYTF
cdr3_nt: TGTGCCACCAGCAGGTACAGGGGTGGCTATGGCTACACCTTC

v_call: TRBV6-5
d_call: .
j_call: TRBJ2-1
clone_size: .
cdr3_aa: CASSSTGYDEQFF
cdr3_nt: TGTGCCAGCAGTTCTACAGGGTACGATGAGCAGTTCTTC

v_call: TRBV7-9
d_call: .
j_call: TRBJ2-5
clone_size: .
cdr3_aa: CASSLGSPRGPVETQYF
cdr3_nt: TGTGCCAGCAGCTTAGGGAGCCCTCGAGGTCCGGTGGAGACCCAGTACTTC

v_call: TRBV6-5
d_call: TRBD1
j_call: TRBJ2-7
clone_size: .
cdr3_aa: CASSSAGQGSLEQYF
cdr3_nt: TGTGCCAGCAGTTCCGCCGGACAGGGTAGCCTCGAGCAGTACTTC

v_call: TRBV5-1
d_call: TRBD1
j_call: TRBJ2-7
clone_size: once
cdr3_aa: CASSVSTGGWSYEQYF
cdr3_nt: TGCGCCAGCAGCGTATCCACAGGGGGTTGGTCCTACGAGCAGTACTTC

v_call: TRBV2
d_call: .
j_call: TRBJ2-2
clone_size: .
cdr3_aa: CATQTGTGELFF
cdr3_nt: TGTGCCACACAAACAGGGACCGGGGAGCTGTTTTTT

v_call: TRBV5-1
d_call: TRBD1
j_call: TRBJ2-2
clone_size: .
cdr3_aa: CASSTGTVNTGELFF
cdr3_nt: TGCGCCAGCAGCACGGGGACAGTAAACACCGGGGAGCTGTTTTTT

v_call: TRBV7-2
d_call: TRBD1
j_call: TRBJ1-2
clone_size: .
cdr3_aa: CASSLVGTGNPGYTF
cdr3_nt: TGTGCCAGCAGCTTAGTTGGGACAGGGAATCCTGGCTACACCTTC

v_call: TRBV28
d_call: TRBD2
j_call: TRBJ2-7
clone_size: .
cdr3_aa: CASSNPFLLAGLTYEQYF
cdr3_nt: TGTGCCAGCAGTAATCCTTTTCTTCTAGCGGGATTAACCTACGAGCAGTACTTC

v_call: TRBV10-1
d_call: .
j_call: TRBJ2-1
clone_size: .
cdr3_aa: CASSTGTPEQFF
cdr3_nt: TGCGCCAGCAGTACCGGGACTCCAGAGCAGTTCTTC

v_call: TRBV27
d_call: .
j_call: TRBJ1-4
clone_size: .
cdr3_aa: CASSSSTGEKLFF
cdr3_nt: TGTGCCAGCAGTTCCTCTACGGGTGAAAAACTGTTTTTT

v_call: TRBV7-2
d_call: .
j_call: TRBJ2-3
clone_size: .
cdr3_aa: CASRLSMSTDTQYF
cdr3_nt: TGTGCCAGCAGACTTAGCATGAGCACAGATACGCAGTATTTT

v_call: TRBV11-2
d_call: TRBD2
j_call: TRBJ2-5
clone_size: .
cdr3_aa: CASSLGPSGRETQYF
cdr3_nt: TGTGCCAGCAGCTTAGGGCCTAGCGGGAGAGAGACCCAGTACTTC

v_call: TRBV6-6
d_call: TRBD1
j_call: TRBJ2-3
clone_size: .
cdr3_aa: CASSSTGQTQYF
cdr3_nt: TGTGCCAGCAGTTCGACAGGGCAAACGCAGTATTTT

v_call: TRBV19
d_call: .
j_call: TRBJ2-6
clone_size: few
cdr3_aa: CASSIAKGSGANVLTF
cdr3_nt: TGTGCCAGTAGTATAGCTAAGGGGTCTGGGGCCAACGTCCTGACTTTC

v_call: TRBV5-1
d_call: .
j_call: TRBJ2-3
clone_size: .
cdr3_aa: CASSLLPADTQYF
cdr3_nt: TGCGCCAGCAGCCTCCTTCCTGCAGATACGCAGTATTTT

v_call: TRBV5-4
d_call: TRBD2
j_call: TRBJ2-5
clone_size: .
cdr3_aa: CASSRDPSGEETQYF
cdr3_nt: TGTGCCAGCAGCCGAGACCCTAGCGGAGAGGAGACCCAGTACTTC

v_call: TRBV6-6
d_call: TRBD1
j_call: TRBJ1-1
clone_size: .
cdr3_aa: CASSSGQGSTEAFF
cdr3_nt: TGTGCCAGCAGTTCGGGACAGGGGAGCACTGAAGCTTTCTTT

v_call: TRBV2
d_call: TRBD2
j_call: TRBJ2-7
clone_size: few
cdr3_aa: CASIASGFEQYF
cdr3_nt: TGTGCCAGCATCGCTAGCGGATTCGAGCAGTACTTC

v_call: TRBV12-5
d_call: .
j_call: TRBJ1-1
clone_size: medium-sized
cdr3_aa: CASGLSSGFNTEAFF
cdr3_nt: TGTGCTAGTGGTTTGTCTTCGGGATTCAACACTGAAGCTTTCTTT

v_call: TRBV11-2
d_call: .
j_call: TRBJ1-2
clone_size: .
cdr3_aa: CASSLAEGPYGYTF
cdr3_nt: TGTGCCAGCAGCTTAGCGGAGGGCCCCTATGGCTACACCTTC

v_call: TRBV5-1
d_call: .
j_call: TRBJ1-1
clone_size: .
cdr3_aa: CASSLVAGGDTEAFF
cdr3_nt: TGCGCCAGCAGCTTGGTGGCGGGAGGAGATACTGAAGCTTTCTTT

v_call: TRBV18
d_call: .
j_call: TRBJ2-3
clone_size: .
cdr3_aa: CASSPGGTTDTQYF
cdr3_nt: TGTGCCAGCTCACCCGGCGGGACCACAGATACGCAGTATTTT

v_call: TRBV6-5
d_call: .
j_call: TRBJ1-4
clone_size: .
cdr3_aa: CASRAGTTNEKLFF
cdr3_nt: TGTGCCAGCAGAGCCGGGACAACTAATGAAAAACTGTTTTTT

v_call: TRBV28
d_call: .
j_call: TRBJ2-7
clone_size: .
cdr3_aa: CASSSPSTYEQYF
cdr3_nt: TGTGCCAGCAGTTCCCCCAGTACCTACGAGCAGTACTTC

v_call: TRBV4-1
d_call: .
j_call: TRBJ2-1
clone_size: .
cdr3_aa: CASSQPTGTSEEQFF
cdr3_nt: TGCGCCAGCAGCCAACCGACAGGGACTTCTGAAGAGCAGTTCTTC

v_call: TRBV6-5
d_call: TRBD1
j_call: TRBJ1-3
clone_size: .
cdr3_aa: CASSYSTGDRVNTIYF
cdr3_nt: TGTGCCAGCAGTTACTCGACAGGGGACAGGGTAAACACCATATATTTT

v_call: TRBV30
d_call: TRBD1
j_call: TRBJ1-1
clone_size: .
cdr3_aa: CAWSYGTDMNTEAFF
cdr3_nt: TGTGCCTGGAGTTACGGGACAGATATGAACACTGAAGCTTTCTTT

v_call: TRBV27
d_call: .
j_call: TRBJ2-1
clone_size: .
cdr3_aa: CASSQLGYGGTYNEQFF
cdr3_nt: TGTGCCAGCAGTCAACTGGGGTATGGGGGTACCTACAATGAGCAGTTCTTC

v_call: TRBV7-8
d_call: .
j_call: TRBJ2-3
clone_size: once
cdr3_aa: CASSFLAFGTDTQYF
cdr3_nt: TGTGCCAGCAGCTTTCTAGCATTCGGCACAGATACGCAGTATTTT